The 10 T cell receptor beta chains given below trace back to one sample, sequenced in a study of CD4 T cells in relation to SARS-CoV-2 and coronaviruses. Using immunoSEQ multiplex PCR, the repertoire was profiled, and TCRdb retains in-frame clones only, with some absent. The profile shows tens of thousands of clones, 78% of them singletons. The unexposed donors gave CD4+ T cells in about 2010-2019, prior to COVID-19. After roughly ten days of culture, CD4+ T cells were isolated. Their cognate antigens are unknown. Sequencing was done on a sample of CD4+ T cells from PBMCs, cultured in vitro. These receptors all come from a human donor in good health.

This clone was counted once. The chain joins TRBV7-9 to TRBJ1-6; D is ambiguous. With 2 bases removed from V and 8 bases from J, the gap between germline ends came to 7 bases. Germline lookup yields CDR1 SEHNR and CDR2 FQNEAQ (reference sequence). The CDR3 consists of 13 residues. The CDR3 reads CASSLSGDSPLHF. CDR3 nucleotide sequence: TGTGCCAGCAGCTTAAGTGGAGATTCACCCCTCCACTTT.

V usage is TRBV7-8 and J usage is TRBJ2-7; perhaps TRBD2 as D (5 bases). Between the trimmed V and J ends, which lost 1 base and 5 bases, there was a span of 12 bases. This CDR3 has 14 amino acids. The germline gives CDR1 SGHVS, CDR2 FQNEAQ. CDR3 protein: CASSLGGSDHEQYF. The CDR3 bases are TGTGCCAGCAGCTTAGGTGGGAGCGACCACGAGCAGTACTTC.

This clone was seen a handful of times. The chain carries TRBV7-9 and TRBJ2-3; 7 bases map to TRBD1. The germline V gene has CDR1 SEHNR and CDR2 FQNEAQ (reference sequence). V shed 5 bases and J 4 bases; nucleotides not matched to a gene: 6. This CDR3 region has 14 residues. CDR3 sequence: CASSRGDSADTQYF. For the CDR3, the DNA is TGTGCCAGCAGCCGTGGGGACAGCGCAGATACGCAGTATTTT. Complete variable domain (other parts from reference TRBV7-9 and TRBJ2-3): DTGVSQNPRHKITKRGQNVTFRCDPISEHNRLYWYRQTLGQGPEFLTYFQNEAQLEKSRLLSDRFSAERPKGSFSTLEIQRTEQGDSAMYLCASSRGDSADTQYFGPGTRLTVL.

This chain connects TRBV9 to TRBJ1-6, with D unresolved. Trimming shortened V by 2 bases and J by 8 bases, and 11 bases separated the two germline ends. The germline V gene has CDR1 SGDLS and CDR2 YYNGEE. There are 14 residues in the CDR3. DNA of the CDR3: TGTGCCAGCAGCGTGGCTGTAGTAGATTCACCCCTCCACTTT. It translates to CASSVAVVDSPLHF. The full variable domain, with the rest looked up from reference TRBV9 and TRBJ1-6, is DSGVTQTPKHLITATGQRVTLRCSPRSGDLSVYWYQQSLDQGLQFLIQYYNGEERAKGNILERFSAQQFPDLHSELNLSSLELGDSALYFCASSVAVVDSPLHFGNGTRLTVT.

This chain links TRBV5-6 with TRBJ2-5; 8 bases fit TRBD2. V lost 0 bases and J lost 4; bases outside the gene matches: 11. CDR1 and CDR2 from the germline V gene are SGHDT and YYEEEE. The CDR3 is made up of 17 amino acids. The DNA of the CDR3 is TGTGCCAGCAGCTTGGAGGTCGGGAGGGCCTATGGAGAGACCCAGTACTTC. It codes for CASSLEVGRAYGETQYF.

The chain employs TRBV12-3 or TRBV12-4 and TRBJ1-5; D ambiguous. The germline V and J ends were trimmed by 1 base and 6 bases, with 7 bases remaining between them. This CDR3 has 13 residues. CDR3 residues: CASSLGYLQPQHF. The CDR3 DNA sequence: TGTGCCAGCAGTTTAGGGTACCTTCAGCCCCAGCATTTT.

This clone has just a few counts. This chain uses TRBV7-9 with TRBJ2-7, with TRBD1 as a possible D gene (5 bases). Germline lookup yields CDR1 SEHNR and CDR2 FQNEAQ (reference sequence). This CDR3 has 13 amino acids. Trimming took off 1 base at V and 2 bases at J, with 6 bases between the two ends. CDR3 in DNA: TGTGCCAGCAGCTTAGGGGGCCCCTACGAGCAGTACTTC. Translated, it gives CASSLGGPYEQYF.

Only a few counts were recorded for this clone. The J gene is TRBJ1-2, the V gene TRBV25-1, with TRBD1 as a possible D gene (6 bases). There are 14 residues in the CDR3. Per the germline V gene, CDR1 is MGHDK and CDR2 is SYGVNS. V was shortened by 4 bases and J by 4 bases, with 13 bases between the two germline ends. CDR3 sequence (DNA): TGTGCCAGCAGTGTTTGGGACAATAGCTATGGCTACACCTTC. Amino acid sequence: CASSVWDNSYGYTF.

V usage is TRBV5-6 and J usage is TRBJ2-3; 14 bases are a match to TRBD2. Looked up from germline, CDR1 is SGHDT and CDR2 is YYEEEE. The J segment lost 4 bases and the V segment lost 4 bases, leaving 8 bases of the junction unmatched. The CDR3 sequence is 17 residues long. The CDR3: CASSLRPGLAGADTQYF. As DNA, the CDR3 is TGTGCCAGCAGCCTGAGACCGGGACTAGCGGGAGCAGATACGCAGTATTTT.

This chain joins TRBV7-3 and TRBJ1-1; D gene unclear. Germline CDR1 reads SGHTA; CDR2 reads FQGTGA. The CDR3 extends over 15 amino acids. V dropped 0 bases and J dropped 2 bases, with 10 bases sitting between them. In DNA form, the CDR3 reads TGTGCCAGCAGCTTAACTTCTGGGTCCAACACTGAAGCTTTCTTT. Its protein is CASSLTSGSNTEAFF.